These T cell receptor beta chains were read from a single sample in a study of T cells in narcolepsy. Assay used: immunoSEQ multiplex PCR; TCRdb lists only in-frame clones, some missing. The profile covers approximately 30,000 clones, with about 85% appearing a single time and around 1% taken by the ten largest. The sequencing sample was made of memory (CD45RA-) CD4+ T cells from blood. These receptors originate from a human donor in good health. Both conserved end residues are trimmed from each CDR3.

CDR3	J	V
ASSRGGSGANVLT	TRBJ2-6	TRBV18
ASSLTSGGVDTQY	TRBJ2-3	TRBV27
ASSLGPQERGYT	TRBJ1-2	TRBV7-2
ASSTHRGLGDTQY	TRBJ2-3	TRBV11-2
ASSRQATNEKLF	TRBJ1-4	TRBV6-5
ASSLEGIHQPQH	TRBJ1-5	TRBV7-2
ASSMTSRSEKLF	TRBJ1-4	TRBV5-1
ASSSRRGKYQETQY	TRBJ2-5	TRBV6-5
ASSFSDGPGTQY	TRBJ2-5	TRBV7-8
ASSIGGNNQPQH	TRBJ1-5	TRBV19
ASSNRGAGGARETQY	TRBJ2-5	TRBV11-3
AWRGEGLQRTDTQY	TRBJ2-3	TRBV30
ASSWRQGTGELF	TRBJ2-2	TRBV7-2
ASSEVPSGPAPIQY	TRBJ2-4	TRBV2
ASSRGQGAGNEKLF	TRBJ1-4	TRBV5-1
ASSPTGTNEKLF	TRBJ1-4	TRBV19
AWSVQEPGKLF	TRBJ1-4	TRBV30
ASSYSGMNGEQF	TRBJ2-1	TRBV7-3
ASSYLRGTSYGYT	TRBJ1-2	TRBV6-6
ASSLTSYEQY	TRBJ2-7	TRBV7-8
ASRGVNNEQF	TRBJ2-1	TRBV6-5
ASSEGSGGMYEQY	TRBJ2-7	TRBV9
ASSHSDRDYGYT	TRBJ1-2	TRBV4-2
SASQGFTEAF	TRBJ1-1	TRBV29-1
ASSERGQAQSEQY	TRBJ2-7	TRBV2
ASSETGTGIYEQY	TRBJ2-7	TRBV6-1
ASSLTRSTDTQY	TRBJ2-3	TRBV7-3
ATSRGLTSVGETQY	TRBJ2-5	TRBV15